The 13 T cell receptor beta chains listed next were all sequenced from one sample in a study of blood T cell repertoires in COVID-19. Data came from immunoSEQ multiplex PCR; TCRdb stores just in-frame clones and leaves some out. The sample has roughly 100,000 clones, around 86% seen once. The source material was peripheral blood. The receptors were gathered from a woman of 80 years or more with active or convalescent COVID-19.

This chain links TRBV6-1 with TRBJ1-2, with D possibly matching TRBD1 (5 bases). Trimming cost V 3 bases and J 2 bases, with 7 bases left between them. From germline, CDR1 is MNHNS and CDR2 SASEGT. This CDR3 contains 13 residues. Written as DNA, the CDR3 is TGTGCCAGCAGTGACCCAGGGAACTATGGCTACACCTTC. Translating it yields CASSDPGNYGYTF.

The chain combines TRBV30 with TRBJ1-1; D is unclear. The germline CDR1 and CDR2 sequences are GTSNPN and SVGIG (reference sequence). The V end was cut by 3 bases, the J end by 4 bases, with 6 bases between. The CDR3 totals 11 residues. In DNA, the CDR3 is TGTGCCTGGAGCAGGTCCACTGAAGCTTTCTTT. This encodes CAWSRSTEAFF.

This sequence joins TRBV5-6 and TRBJ1-1; 8 nucleotides agree with TRBD1. The germline V gene encodes CDR1 SGHDT and CDR2 YYEEEE. CDR3 length: 13 residues. Unmatched junction bases numbered 5, after V lost 4 bases and J lost 6 bases. The CDR3 region has the DNA TGTGCCAGCAGCCGGGGACAGGTTTCTGAAGCTTTCTTT. Translated, it gives CASSRGQVSEAFF.

The rearrangement links TRBV28 to TRBJ2-1, with a possible D match to TRBD2 (6 bases). The CDR3 loop spans 13 amino acids. Per germline, CDR1 MDHEN and CDR2 SYDVKM. Trimming cost V 6 bases and J 10 bases, with 16 bases left between them. CDR3 residues: CASSRLGLYEQFF. CDR3 nucleotide sequence: TGTGCCAGCAGCCGACTCGGACTATACGAGCAGTTCTTC.

The chain employs TRBV27 and TRBJ1-5, with 12 bases fitting TRBD1. V lost 8 bases to trimming and J lost 16 bases; unmatched junction nucleotides: 18. Germline V gives CDR1 MNHEY, CDR2 SMNVEV (reference sequence). There are 15 residues in the CDR3. The CDR3 DNA reads TGTGCCAGCCGGGGACAGGGGGCACCATGGTCCCCCGAACATTTT. Translation: CASRGQGAPWSPEHF.

The chain has TRBV7-9 and TRBJ1-2; possible D gene TRBD1, 5 bases. The CDR3 consists of 14 residues. The V gene lost 0 bases and the J gene lost 1 base, with 6 bases spanning the gap. CDR1 SEHNR and CDR2 FQNEAQ come from the germline V gene (reference sequence). This chain's CDR3 is CASSLAQGNYGYTF. In nucleotides, the CDR3 is TGTGCCAGCAGCTTAGCCCAGGGTAACTATGGCTACACCTTC.

There are a few counts of this clone. Other DNA sequences of this sample code for an identical CDR3. The chain couples TRBV6-2 or TRBV6-3 to TRBJ2-7; no reliable D call. This CDR3 has 12 residues. Looked up from germline, CDR1 is MNHEY and CDR2 is SVGEGT. Trimming stripped 2 bases from V and 7 bases from J, with 9 bases between. The CDR3 region has the DNA TGTGCCAGCAGTTACAGTCTACGGGAGCAGTACTTC. Its protein product is CASSYSLREQYF.

This rearrangement joins TRBV14 to TRBJ2-1; 9 nucleotides match TRBD2. The ends lost 4 bases at V and 6 bases at J; junction bases unmatched: 4. In germline, CDR1 is SGHDN, CDR2 FVKESK. The CDR3 is 14 amino acids. Here the CDR3 DNA reads TGTGCCAGCAGCCTTAGCGGGAGACTCAATGAGCAGTTCTTC. Its protein product is CASSLSGRLNEQFF.

The chain has TRBV14 and TRBJ1-6, with 7 bases fitting TRBD1. From germline, CDR1 is SGHDN and CDR2 FVKESK. After removal of 6 bases from V and 7 bases from J, the junction contained 6 bases not matched to a gene. This CDR3 is built from 14 residues. The CDR3 nucleotides read TGTGCCAGCAGGGAACAGGGGCTAAATTCACCCCTCCACTTT. Residues: CASREQGLNSPLHF.

This chain links TRBV7-3 with TRBJ2-7, with D tentatively TRBD2 (7 bases). From germline, CDR1 is SGHTA and CDR2 FQGTGA. This CDR3 contains 13 residues. V gave up 5 bases and J gave up 5 bases, with 13 bases separating them. The CDR3 nucleotides are TGTGCCAGCAGCCTAAGGGGGGGCGACGAGCAGTACTTC. Translation: CASSLRGGDEQYF.

The rearrangement uses TRBV5-4 and TRBJ1-5; tentatively, D is TRBD1 (5 bases). This CDR3 region has 15 residues. Trimming removed 2 bases from V and 2 bases from J, with 11 bases in between. In germline, CDR1 is SGHNT, CDR2 YYREEE (reference sequence). The CDR3 region is CASSLSRVGNQPQHF. CDR3 DNA sequence: TGTGCCAGCAGCTTATCCAGGGTCGGCAATCAGCCCCAGCATTTT.

This clone has more than one count but fewer than ten. V gene TRBV29-1 combines with J gene TRBJ1-1, with 7 positions matching TRBD1. Germline lookup yields CDR1 SQVTM and CDR2 ANQGSEA. This CDR3 contains 14 residues. V dropped 2 bases and J dropped 8; count of bases not matched to a gene: 11. CDR3 region: CSVERRRGTFEAFF. CDR3 nucleotide sequence: TGCAGCGTTGAACGTCGCAGGGGGACCTTCGAAGCTTTCTTT.

The chain uses TRBV28 and TRBJ1-2, with a possible D match to TRBD1 (6 bases). Germline CDR1 MDHEN, CDR2 SYDVKM. The length of the CDR3 is 16 residues. V was shortened by 4 bases and J by 2 bases, with 17 bases between the two germline ends. The CDR3 nucleotides read TGTGCCAGCAGTTCCAATCGCCAGGGGAAAAACTATGGCTACACCTTC. This gives the protein CASSSNRQGKNYGYTF.